This is a list of T cell receptor beta chains from one sample in a study of shared clonotypes between healthy human individuals. The data were produced by immunoSEQ multiplex PCR, yet TCRdb's version contains in-frame clones alone and is incomplete. This table has some 1,600,000 clones, 95% to 99% appearing once. The sample consisted of naive CD4+ T cells sorted from blood. Receptors were obtained from a man aged 25-45 years in good health. CDR3s include the opening cysteine and the closing phenylalanine or tryptophan. The D gene is left open where the match is weak. The size field is filled for only some rows; it gives once, few, many or a size class.

D	size	V	J	CDR3	DNA
.	.	TRBV10-3	TRBJ1-5	CAISDPGKQGGAANQPQHF	TGTGCCATCAGTGATCCGGGGAAACAGGGTGGTGCTGCCAATCAGCCCCAGCATTTT
.	.	TRBV30	TRBJ1-5	CAWSPGGARQPQHF	TGTGCCTGGAGTCCCGGTGGGGCTCGCCAGCCCCAGCATTTT
.	.	TRBV5-6	TRBJ2-7	CASSLAGQGYEQYF	TGTGCCAGCAGCTTGGCGGGGCAGGGTTACGAGCAGTACTTC
.	once	TRBV2	TRBJ1-3	CASSPPSSGNTIYF	TGTGCCAGCAGTCCCCCCAGCTCTGGAAACACCATATATTTT
.	.	TRBV28	TRBJ1-5	CASRKGGPGFSQPQHF	TGTGCCAGCAGGAAAGGGGGGCCAGGGTTTTCTCAGCCCCAGCATTTT
TRBD1	.	TRBV5-1	TRBJ2-2	CASSQRQGAANTGELFF	TGCGCCAGCAGCCAAAGACAGGGGGCGGCGAACACCGGGGAGCTGTTTTTT
TRBD2	.	TRBV10-3	TRBJ2-3	CAIMDGTRPSTDTQYF	TGTGCCATCATGGATGGGACTAGGCCTAGCACAGATACGCAGTATTTT
TRBD2	.	TRBV10-3	TRBJ2-1	CAISGPGLAGGINEQFF	TGTGCCATCAGTGGACCGGGACTAGCGGGAGGGATCAATGAGCAGTTCTTC
TRBD1	.	TRBV5-5	TRBJ1-5	CASSETGDHYQPQHF	TGTGCCAGCAGCGAAACAGGGGACCACTATCAGCCCCAGCATTTT
.	.	TRBV5-6	TRBJ2-7	CASSLFQGVIEQYF	TGTGCCAGCAGCTTGTTCCAGGGTGTAATCGAGCAGTACTTC
.	.	TRBV9	TRBJ2-1	CASSPHQGGNEQFF	TGTGCCAGCAGCCCTCACCAGGGGGGGAATGAGCAGTTCTTC
TRBD2	.	TRBV11-2	TRBJ2-7	CASSLPGLAGGSYEQYF	TGTGCCAGCAGCTTACCGGGACTAGCGGGAGGCTCCTACGAGCAGTACTTC
.	.	TRBV4-1	TRBJ2-1	CASSQAVTYNEQFF	TGCGCCAGCAGCCAAGCGGTAACCTACAATGAGCAGTTCTTC
.	.	TRBV7-9	TRBJ2-5	CASSFRQIQETQYF	TGTGCCAGCAGCTTTAGACAAATCCAAGAGACCCAGTACTTC
TRBD2	.	TRBV18	TRBJ2-1	CASSPDLAGTREFF	TGTGCCAGCTCACCCGACCTGGCCGGGACTAGGGAGTTCTTC
.	.	TRBV4-2	TRBJ2-1	CASSQVGGGHYNEQFF	TGTGCCAGCAGCCAAGTTGGGGGCGGGCACTACAATGAGCAGTTCTTC
TRBD1	.	TRBV5-4	TRBJ1-4	CASSLGGQGNEKLFF	TGTGCCAGCAGCTTGGGGGGACAGGGAAATGAAAAACTGTTTTTT
TRBD1	.	TRBV28	TRBJ2-3	CASSLDRVGGTDTQYF	TGTGCCAGCAGTCTCGACAGGGTGGGGGGCACAGATACGCAGTATTTT
.	once	TRBV4-3	TRBJ2-5	CASSQDRWRETQYF	TGCGCCAGCAGCCAAGATCGGTGGCGTGAGACCCAGTACTTC
.	.	TRBV6-5	TRBJ2-7	CASSSSRYRAAEQYF	TGTGCCAGCAGTTCTTCCCGCTACAGGGCCGCCGAGCAGTACTTC
.	.	TRBV27	TRBJ2-3	CASSPRGRPEPDTQYF	TGTGCCAGCAGTCCCAGAGGGCGGCCTGAACCAGATACGCAGTATTTT
TRBD2	.	TRBV27	TRBJ2-1	CASSLWLAGVHEQFF	TGTGCCAGCAGTTTGTGGCTAGCGGGAGTTCATGAGCAGTTCTTC
.	.	TRBV25-1	TRBJ2-2	CASSATSNTGELFF	TGTGCCAGCAGCGCGACTAGTAACACCGGGGAGCTGTTTTTT
.	.	TRBV7-8	TRBJ2-7	CASSLGMGAVGEQYF	TGTGCCAGCAGCTTAGGAATGGGTGCCGTGGGGGAGCAGTACTTC
.	.	TRBV5-1	TRBJ1-2	CASSLSGKGNGYTF	TGCGCCAGCAGCTTGTCGGGTAAAGGGAATGGCTACACCTTC
.	.	TRBV29-1	TRBJ1-1	CSAGVSGGSISLF	TGCAGCGCCGGGGTTTCGGGGGGGAGCATCTCTCTCTTT
TRBD1	.	TRBV6-5	TRBJ2-7	CASSYSMYRGRGEQYF	TGTGCCAGCAGTTACTCGATGTACAGGGGGCGCGGCGAGCAGTACTTC
.	.	TRBV19	TRBJ1-1	CASTPQGRGTEAFF	TGTGCCAGTACCCCCCAGGGCCGGGGCACTGAAGCTTTCTTT
TRBD1	.	TRBV4-1	TRBJ2-7	CASSHHRGRDYEQYF	TGCGCCAGCAGCCACCACAGGGGGCGAGACTACGAGCAGTACTTC
TRBD2	.	TRBV6-1	TRBJ2-1	CASSERGEASGTLEQFF	TGTGCCAGCAGTGAAAGGGGGGAGGCTAGCGGGACGCTTGAGCAGTTCTTC
.	.	TRBV18	TRBJ2-2	CASSLDRGGELFF	TGTGCCAGCTCACTTGACAGAGGCGGGGAGCTGTTTTTT
TRBD1	.	TRBV7-2	TRBJ2-3	CASSADRGSGKFTQYF	TGTGCCAGCAGCGCGGACAGGGGCAGCGGGAAATTTACGCAGTATTTT
TRBD1	.	TRBV18	TRBJ1-2	CASSPTGGDYGYTF	TGTGCCAGCTCCCCGACAGGGGGCGACTATGGCTACACCTTC
.	.	TRBV25-1	TRBJ1-1	CASINRLNTEAFF	TGTGCCAGCATCAACAGATTGAACACTGAAGCTTTCTTT
.	once	TRBV6-5	TRBJ2-1	CASSYSRESNEQFF	TGTGCCAGCAGTTACTCGAGGGAGAGCAATGAGCAGTTCTTC
.	.	TRBV7-2	TRBJ2-6	CASSFFIQGSSGANVLTF	TGTGCCAGCAGCTTTTTTATCCAGGGCTCGTCTGGGGCCAACGTCCTGACTTTC
TRBD2	.	TRBV7-7	TRBJ2-1	CASTYPGEGIFVNEQFF	TGTGCTAGCACCTATCCCGGGGAGGGGATATTCGTAAATGAGCAGTTCTTC
TRBD2	.	TRBV5-1	TRBJ2-1	CASSAIAGGPDEQFF	TGCGCCAGCAGCGCTATAGCGGGAGGCCCGGATGAGCAGTTCTTC
.	.	TRBV6-6	TRBJ1-2	CASRYTAYGYTF	TGTGCCAGCAGGTACACAGCCTATGGCTACACCTTC
TRBD1	.	TRBV18	TRBJ1-5	CASSPLSDREKPQHF	TGTGCCAGCTCACCACTTTCCGACAGGGAAAAGCCCCAGCATTTT
.	.	TRBV7-8	TRBJ2-3	CASSLNAFRADTQYF	TGTGCCAGCAGCTTGAATGCTTTTAGGGCAGATACGCAGTATTTT
.	.	TRBV5-1	TRBJ2-7	CASSPLEVGAYEQYF	TGCGCCAGCTCCCCACTCGAGGTGGGAGCCTACGAGCAGTACTTC
.	.	TRBV2	TRBJ2-7	CASSLGSGAYEQYF	TGTGCCAGCAGCCTTGGGTCGGGGGCCTACGAGCAGTACTTC
.	.	TRBV5-5	TRBJ1-5	CASSLGGSGQPQHF	TGTGCCAGCAGCTTGGGGGGCTCCGGGCAGCCCCAGCATTTT
TRBD1	.	TRBV5-1	TRBJ2-7	CASSLSTGNEQYF	TGCGCCAGCAGCTTGTCGACAGGGAACGAGCAGTACTTC
.	.	TRBV14	TRBJ2-2	CASSQVQATGELFF	TGTGCCAGCAGCCAAGTTCAGGCTACCGGGGAGCTGTTTTTT
TRBD2	.	TRBV7-2	TRBJ2-1	CASSLELAGEGEQFF	TGTGCCAGCAGCTTAGAACTAGCGGGAGAGGGTGAGCAGTTCTTC
TRBD1	.	TRBV18	TRBJ2-2	CASSPGGQGRELFF	TGTGCCAGCTCACCAGGAGGACAGGGAAGGGAGCTGTTTTTT
TRBD2	.	TRBV18	TRBJ2-7	CASSPGLAYEQYF	TGTGCCAGCTCACCGGGACTAGCCTACGAGCAGTACTTC
TRBD1	.	TRBV28	TRBJ2-7	CASTPGQSHYEQYF	TGTGCCAGCACCCCGGGACAGTCCCACTACGAGCAGTACTTC
TRBD1	.	TRBV28	TRBJ1-5	CASRSDRGPNQPQHF	TGTGCCAGCAGGAGCGACAGGGGGCCTAATCAGCCCCAGCATTTT
.	.	TRBV5-1	TRBJ2-5	CASSLGLTKETQYF	TGCGCCAGCAGCCTGGGACTGACCAAAGAGACCCAGTACTTC
TRBD1	.	TRBV28	TRBJ2-7	CASSLGQGPYEQYF	TGTGCCAGCAGCCTGGGACAGGGGCCCTACGAGCAGTACTTC
.	.	TRBV7-2	TRBJ2-1	CASSLVGLEQFF	TGTGCCAGCAGCTTAGTTGGGCTTGAGCAGTTCTTC
.	.	TRBV18	TRBJ1-5	CASSPSGVGRNQPQHF	TGTGCCAGCTCACCCTCAGGGGTCGGCCGAAATCAGCCCCAGCATTTT